The 2 T cell receptor beta chains below come from one sample, sequenced in a study of blood T cell repertoires in COVID-19. Sequenced by immunoSEQ multiplex PCR; TCRdb stores in-frame clones only, minus some. The table has 130,000 or so clones, around 80% seen once. The sequenced material came from PBMCs or T cells enriched from blood (not recorded which). Receptor source: a man aged 40-50 years with acute COVID-19.

As for this clone: The sample carries other DNA sequences with the same CDR3. The chain carries TRBV6-5 and TRBJ1-3; no firm D call. CDR3 size: 13 residues. V lost 0 bases to trimming and J lost 3 bases, with 3 bases between them. The germline gives CDR1 MNHEY, CDR2 SVGAGI. The CDR3 region has the DNA TGTGCCAGCAGTTACTCTAGTGGAAACACCATATATTTT. Its protein is CASSYSSGNTIYF.

The chain is built from TRBV5-1 and TRBJ2-3; 7 nucleotides match TRBD1. V was pared by 7 bases and J by 2 bases, with 10 bases of the junction left unmatched. CDR3 length: 15 amino acids. The germline gives CDR1 SGHRS, CDR2 YFSETQ. The CDR3 region is CASGRAGGLTDTQYF. CDR3 sequence (DNA): TGCGCCAGCGGTCGGGCAGGGGGTCTCACAGATACGCAGTATTTT.